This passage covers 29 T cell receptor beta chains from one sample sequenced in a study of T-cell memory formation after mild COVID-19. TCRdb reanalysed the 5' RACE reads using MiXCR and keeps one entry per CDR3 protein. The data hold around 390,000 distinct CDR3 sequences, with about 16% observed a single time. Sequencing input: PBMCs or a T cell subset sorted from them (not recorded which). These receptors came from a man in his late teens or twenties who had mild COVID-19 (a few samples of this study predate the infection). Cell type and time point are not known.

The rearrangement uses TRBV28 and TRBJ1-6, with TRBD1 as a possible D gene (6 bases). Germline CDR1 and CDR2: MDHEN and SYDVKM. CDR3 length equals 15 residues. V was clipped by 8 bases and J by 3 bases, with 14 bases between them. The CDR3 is CASVWGASYNSPLHF. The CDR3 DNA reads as TGTGCCAGCGTGTGGGGGGCTAGCTATAATTCACCCCTCCACTTT.

The DNA of the CDR3 is TGTGCCAGTGCCGACAGTGCCTCCTACGAGCAGTACTTC. Translated: CASADSASYEQYF. The chain combines TRBV19 with TRBJ2-7; possible D gene TRBD1, 5 bases. The CDR3 runs 13 residues. Trimming cost V 8 bases and J 0 bases, with 11 bases left between them. Germline V gene sequence: CDR1 LNHDA, CDR2 SQIVND (reference sequence).

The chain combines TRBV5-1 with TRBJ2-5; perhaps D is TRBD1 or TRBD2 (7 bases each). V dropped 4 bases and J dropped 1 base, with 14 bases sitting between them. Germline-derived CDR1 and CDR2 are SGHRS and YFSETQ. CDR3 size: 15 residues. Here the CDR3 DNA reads TGCGCCAGCAGCGGGGGGGGACAGATCCAAGAGACCCAGTACTTC. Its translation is CASSGGGQIQETQYF. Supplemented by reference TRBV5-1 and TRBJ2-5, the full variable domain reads KAGVTQTPRYLIKTRGQQVTLSCSPISGHRSVSWYQQTPGQGLQFLFEYFSETQRNKGNFPGRFSGRQFSNSRSEMNVSTLELGDSALYLCASSGGGQIQETQYFGPGTRLLVL.

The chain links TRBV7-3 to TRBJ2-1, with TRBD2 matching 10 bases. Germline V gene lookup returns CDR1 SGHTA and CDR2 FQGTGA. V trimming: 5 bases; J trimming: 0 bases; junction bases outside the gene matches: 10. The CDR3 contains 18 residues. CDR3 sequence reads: CASSLTSGRRSSYNEQFF. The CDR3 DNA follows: TGTGCCAGCAGCCTGACTAGCGGGCGGCGAAGCTCCTACAATGAGCAGTTCTTC.

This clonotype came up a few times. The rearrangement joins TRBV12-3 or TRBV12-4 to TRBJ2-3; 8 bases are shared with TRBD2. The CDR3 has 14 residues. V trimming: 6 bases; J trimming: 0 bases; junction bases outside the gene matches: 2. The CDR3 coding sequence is TGTGCCAGCAGGAAGCGGGGGAGCACAGATACGCAGTATTTT. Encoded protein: CASRKRGSTDTQYF.

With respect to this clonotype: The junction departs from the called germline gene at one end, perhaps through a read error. DNA of the CDR3: TGTGCCAGCTCACCACTCGACACAGCCTCTGGAAACACCACATATTTT. As protein: CASSPLDTASGNTTYF. The rearrangement links TRBV18 to TRBJ1-3; D is uncertain. From germline, CDR1 is KGHSH and CDR2 LQKENI. The CDR3 sequence is 16 residues long.

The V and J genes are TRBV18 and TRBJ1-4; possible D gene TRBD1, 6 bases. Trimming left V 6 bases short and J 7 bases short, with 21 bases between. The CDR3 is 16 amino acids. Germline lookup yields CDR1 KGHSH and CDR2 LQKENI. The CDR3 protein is CASSVSPGASTEKLFF. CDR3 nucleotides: TGTGCCAGCTCTGTAAGTCCGGGGGCCAGTACTGAAAAACTGTTTTTT.

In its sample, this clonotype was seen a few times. In DNA form, the CDR3 reads TGTGCCAGCAGTTACGTCGGGAGCTCCTATAATTCACCCCTCCACTTT. Amino acids: CASSYVGSSYNSPLHF. This chain uses TRBV6-2 or TRBV6-3 with TRBJ1-6; D is undetermined. This CDR3 has 16 residues. Per the germline V gene, CDR1 is MNHEY and CDR2 is SVGEGT. Trimming took off 2 bases at V and 0 bases at J, with 8 bases between the two ends.

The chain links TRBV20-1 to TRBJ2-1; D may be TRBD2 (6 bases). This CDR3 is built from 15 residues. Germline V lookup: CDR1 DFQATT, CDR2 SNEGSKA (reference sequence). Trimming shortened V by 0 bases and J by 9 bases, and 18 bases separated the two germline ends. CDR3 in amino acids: CSARDERRGFTEQFF. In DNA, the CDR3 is TGCAGTGCTAGAGATGAGCGGCGGGGTTTTACTGAGCAGTTCTTC.

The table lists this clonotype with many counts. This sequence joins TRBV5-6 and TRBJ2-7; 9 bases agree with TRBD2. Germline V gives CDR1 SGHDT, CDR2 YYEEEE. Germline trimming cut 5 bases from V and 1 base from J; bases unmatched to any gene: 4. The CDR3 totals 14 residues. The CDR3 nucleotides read TGTGCCAGCAGGGTAGCGGGGGAATCCTACGAGCAGTACGTC. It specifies CASRVAGESYEQYV.

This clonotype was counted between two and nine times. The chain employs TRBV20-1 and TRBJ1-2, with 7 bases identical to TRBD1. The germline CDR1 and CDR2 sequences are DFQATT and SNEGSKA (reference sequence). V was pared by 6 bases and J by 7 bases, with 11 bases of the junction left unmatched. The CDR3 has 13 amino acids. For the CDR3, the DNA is TGCAGTGCCCCTCGGACAGGATCGCGTGGCTACACCTTC. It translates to CSAPRTGSRGYTF.

CDR3 nucleotides: TGTGCCAGCAATGGGGGGCCAACAGATACGCAGTATTTT. Amino acid sequence: CASNGGPTDTQYF. The rearrangement links TRBV7-3 to TRBJ2-3; D tentatively fits TRBD1 or TRBD2 (6 bases each). This CDR3 comprises 13 residues. Germline-derived CDR1 and CDR2 are SGHTA and FQGTGA. Deletions cut 7 bases from V and 3 bases from J, with 11 bases between.

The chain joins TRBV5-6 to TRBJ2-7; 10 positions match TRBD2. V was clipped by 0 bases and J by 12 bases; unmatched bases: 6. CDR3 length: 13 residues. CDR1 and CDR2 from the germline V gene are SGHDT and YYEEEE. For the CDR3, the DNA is TGTGCCAGCAGCTTGGTCAGCGGGGGGGCGTGGTACGTC. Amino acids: CASSLVSGGAWYV.

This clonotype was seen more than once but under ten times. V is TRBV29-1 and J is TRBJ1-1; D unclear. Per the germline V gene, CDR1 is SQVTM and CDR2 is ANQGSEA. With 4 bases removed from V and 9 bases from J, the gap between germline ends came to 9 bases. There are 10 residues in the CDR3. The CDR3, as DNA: TGCAGCGTTGGGACCGGGCAAGCTTTCTTT. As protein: CSVGTGQAFF.

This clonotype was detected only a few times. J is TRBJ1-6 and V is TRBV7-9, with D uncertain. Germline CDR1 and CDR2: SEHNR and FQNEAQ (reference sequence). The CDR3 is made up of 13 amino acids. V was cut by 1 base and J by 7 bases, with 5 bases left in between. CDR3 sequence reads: CASSLGENSPLHF. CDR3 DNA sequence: TGTGCCAGCAGCTTAGGGGAGAATTCACCCCTCCACTTT. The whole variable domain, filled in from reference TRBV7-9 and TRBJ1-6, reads DTGVSQNPRHKITKRGQNVTFRCDPISEHNRLYWYRQTLGQGPEFLTYFQNEAQLEKSRLLSDRFSAERPKGSFSTLEIQRTEQGDSAMYLCASSLGENSPLHFGNGTRLTVT.

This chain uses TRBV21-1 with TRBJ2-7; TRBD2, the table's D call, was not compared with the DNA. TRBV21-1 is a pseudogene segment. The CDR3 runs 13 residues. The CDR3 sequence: CASSGPTRDEQYV. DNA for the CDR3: TGTGCCAGCAGCGGGCCGACCAGAGACGAGCAGTACGTC.

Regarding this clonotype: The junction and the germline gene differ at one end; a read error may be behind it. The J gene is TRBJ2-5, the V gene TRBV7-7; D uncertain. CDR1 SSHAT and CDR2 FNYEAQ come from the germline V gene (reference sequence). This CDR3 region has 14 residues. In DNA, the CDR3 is TGTGCTAGCAGCTTAGCCGCCTGGATAGAGACCCAGTACTTC. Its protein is CASSLAAWIETQYF. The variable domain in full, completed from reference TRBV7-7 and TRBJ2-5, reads GAGVSQSPRYKVTKRGQDVTLRCDPISSHATLYWYQQALGQGPEFLTYFNYEAQPDKSGLPSDRFSAERPEGSISTLTIQRTEQRDSAMYRCASSLAAWIETQYFGPGTRLLVL.

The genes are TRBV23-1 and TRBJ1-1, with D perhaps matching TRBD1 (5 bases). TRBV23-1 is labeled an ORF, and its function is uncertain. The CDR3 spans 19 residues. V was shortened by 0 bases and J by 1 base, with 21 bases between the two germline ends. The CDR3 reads CASSQSGAACRPPNTEAFF. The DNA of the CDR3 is TGCGCCAGCAGTCAATCAGGGGCTGCTTGCAGGCCCCCGAACACTGAAGCTTTCTTT.

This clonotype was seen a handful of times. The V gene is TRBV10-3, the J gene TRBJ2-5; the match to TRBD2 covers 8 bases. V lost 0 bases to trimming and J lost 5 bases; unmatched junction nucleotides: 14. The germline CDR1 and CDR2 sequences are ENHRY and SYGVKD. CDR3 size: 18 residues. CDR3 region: CAISESVGVGLARETQYF. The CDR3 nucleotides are TGTGCCATCAGTGAGTCTGTGGGGGTAGGACTAGCCCGGGAGACCCAGTACTTC.

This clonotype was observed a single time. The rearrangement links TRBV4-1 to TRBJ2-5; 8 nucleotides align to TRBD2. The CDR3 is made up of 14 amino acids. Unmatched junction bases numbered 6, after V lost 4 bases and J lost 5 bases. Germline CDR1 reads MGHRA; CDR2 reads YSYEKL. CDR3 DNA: TGCGCCAGCAGCCCTCGGGGGGGCTCGGAGACCCAGTACTTC. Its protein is CASSPRGGSETQYF.

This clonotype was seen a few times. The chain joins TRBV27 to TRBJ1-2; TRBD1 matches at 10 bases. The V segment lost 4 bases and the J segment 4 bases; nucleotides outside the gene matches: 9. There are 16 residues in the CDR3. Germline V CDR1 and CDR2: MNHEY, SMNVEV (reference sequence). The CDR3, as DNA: TGTGCCAGCAGTTACACCCCCGGGACAGGGGCCTATGGCTACACCTTC. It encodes CASSYTPGTGAYGYTF.

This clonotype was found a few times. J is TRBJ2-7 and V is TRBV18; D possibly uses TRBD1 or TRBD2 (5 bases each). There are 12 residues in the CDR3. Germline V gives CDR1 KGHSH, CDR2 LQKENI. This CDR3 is CASSPRGAQSFV. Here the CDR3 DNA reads TGTGCCAGCTCACCACGAGGGGCCCAATCTTTCGTC.

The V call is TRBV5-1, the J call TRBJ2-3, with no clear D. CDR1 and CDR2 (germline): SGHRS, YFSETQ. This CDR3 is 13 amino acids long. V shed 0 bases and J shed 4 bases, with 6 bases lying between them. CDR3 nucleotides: TGCGCCAGCAGCTTGGTTACCCCAGATACGCAGTATTTT. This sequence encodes CASSLVTPDTQYF.

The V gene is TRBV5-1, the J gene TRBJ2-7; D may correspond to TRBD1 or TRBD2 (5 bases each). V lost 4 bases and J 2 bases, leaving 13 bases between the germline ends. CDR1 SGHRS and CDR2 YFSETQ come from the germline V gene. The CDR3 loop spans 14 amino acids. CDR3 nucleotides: TGCGCCAGCAGCAGGAATGGGGACGCCTACGAGCAGTACTTC. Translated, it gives CASSRNGDAYEQYF.

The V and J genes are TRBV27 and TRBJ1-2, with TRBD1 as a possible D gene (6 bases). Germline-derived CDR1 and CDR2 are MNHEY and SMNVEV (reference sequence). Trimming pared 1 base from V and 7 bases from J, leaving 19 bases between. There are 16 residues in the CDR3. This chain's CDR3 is CASSLWGRGTPGGYTF. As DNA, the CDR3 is TGTGCCAGCAGTTTATGGGGCAGGGGAACCCCCGGTGGCTACACCTTC.

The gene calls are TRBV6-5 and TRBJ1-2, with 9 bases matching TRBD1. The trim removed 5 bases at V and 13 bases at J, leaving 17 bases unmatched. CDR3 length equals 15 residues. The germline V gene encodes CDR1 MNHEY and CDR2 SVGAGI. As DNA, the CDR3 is TGTGCCAGCAGTATACGTCCGGGACAGGGATTGGTGGGCACCTTC. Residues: CASSIRPGQGLVGTF.

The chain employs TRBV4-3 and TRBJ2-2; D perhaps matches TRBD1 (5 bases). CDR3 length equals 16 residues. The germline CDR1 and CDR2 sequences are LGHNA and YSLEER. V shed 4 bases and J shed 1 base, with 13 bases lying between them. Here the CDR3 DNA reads TGCGCCAGCAGCCCAGGGCAGCCTGGGAACACCGGGGAGCTGTTTTTT. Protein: CASSPGQPGNTGELFF.

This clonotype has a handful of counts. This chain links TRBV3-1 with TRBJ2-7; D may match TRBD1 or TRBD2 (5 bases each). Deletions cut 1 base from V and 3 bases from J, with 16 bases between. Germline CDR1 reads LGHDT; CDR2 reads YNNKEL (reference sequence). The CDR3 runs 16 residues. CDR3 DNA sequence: TGTGCCAGCAGCCAAGGAACAGGAGGATTTTTCTACGAGCAGTACTTC. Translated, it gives CASSQGTGGFFYEQYF.

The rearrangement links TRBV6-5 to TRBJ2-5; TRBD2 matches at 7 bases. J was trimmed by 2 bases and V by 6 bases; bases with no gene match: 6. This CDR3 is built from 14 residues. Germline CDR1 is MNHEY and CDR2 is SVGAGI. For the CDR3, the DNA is TGTGCCAGCAGGACACCAGCGGGGCAAGAGACCCAGTACTTC. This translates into CASRTPAGQETQYF.